This TCR beta chain is drawn from a study of cytomegalovirus exposure and HLA in healthy donors. Study observations and caveats: Donors belonging to an Asian-associated ancestry cluster reportedly showed fewer N-insertions in productive TCRs than the approximately 690-donor mean, according to what a later analysis found. A few V segments could not be told apart, such as TRBV6-2 and TRBV6-3, and were left out.

This clone showed up just a few times. Its antigen is not identified. PCR involved 60 Vbeta and 13 Jbeta primers. Assay: immunoSEQ multiplex PCR; the TCRdb copy retains only in-frame clones and omits some. The profile covers a few hundred thousand clones, with approximately 82% appearing a single time and over 0.5% taken by the ten largest. Germline values: CDR1 ENHRY, CDR2 SYGVKD. V lost 6 bases to trimming and J lost 10 bases, with 18 bases between them. The CDR3 loop spans 13 amino acids. The source material was PBMCs. The TCR sequence derives from a woman in her forties in good health and CMV-seronegative. The chain recombines TRBV10-3 with TRBJ1-1, with no clear D. The CDR3 region is CAISLGKAGGAFF. The CDR3, as DNA: TGTGCCATCAGCCTGGGTAAGGCGGGCGGAGCTTTCTTT.